A selection of T cell receptor beta chains follows, all from one sample in a study of shared T cell receptors in the human thymus. Method: immunoSEQ multiplex PCR; TCRdb's copy keeps in-frame clones and lacks some. The data hold just under 550,000 clones, with approximately 80% observed a single time. These data were also reused for a study on human thymus T cells.

Specimen: thymocytes. The receptors originated from a boy in the first two years of life with a congenital heart defect. The CDR3 runs from the conserved cysteine through the conserved F or W. The D gene is left open where the match is weak. Not every row has a clone size; where given, it reads once, few, many or a size class.

J gene | V gene | clone size | D gene | CDR3 DNA | CDR3 protein
TRBJ2-1 | TRBV20-1 | NA | NA | TGCAGTGCTAGAGCTAATGAGCAGTTCTTC | CSARANEQFF
TRBJ2-5 | TRBV5-1 | NA | TRBD2 | TGCGCCAGCAGCTTACTAGCGGGAGGAAGAGAGACCCAGTACTTC | CASSLLAGGRETQYF
TRBJ1-3 | TRBV9 | NA | TRBD1 | TGTGCCAGCAGCCCAGGGGGTATCGTGGGCCAGGTACGAAACACCATATATTTT | CASSPGGIVGQVRNTIYF
TRBJ1-4 | TRBV7-9 | NA | TRBD1 | TGTGCCAGCAGCATGGGACAGGGGGCGGCTAATGAAAAACTGTTTTTT | CASSMGQGAANEKLFF
TRBJ2-1 | TRBV7-9 | NA | TRBD2 | TGTGCCGGGCAGCGGGGGGACAATGAGCAGTTCTTC | CAGQRGDNEQFF
TRBJ1-3 | TRBV28 | NA | TRBD1 | TGTGCCAGCAGCCCTCACAGGGGGAACACCATATATTTT | CASSPHRGNTIYF
TRBJ1-2 | TRBV30 | NA | NA | TGTGCCTGGAGTAGGCCTTTAGCCTTCTATGGCTACACCTTC | CAWSRPLAFYGYTF
TRBJ2-1 | TRBV5-1 | few | TRBD2 | TGCGCCAGCAGCCCAGGATCGATTAGCGGGAGCCCCCTTCATGAGCAGTTCTTC | CASSPGSISGSPLHEQFF
TRBJ2-1 | TRBV4-3 | NA | NA | TGCGCCAGCAGCCAAAGCGGGTCCGGTGGCTCCTACAATGAGCAGTTCTTC | CASSQSGSGGSYNEQFF
TRBJ2-7 | TRBV7-2 | once | NA | TGTGCCAGCAGCTTGGGCGATCTTCATGCCTACGAGCAGTACTTC | CASSLGDLHAYEQYF
TRBJ2-7 | TRBV5-6 | NA | TRBD1 | TGTGCCAGCAGCCCGGGACAGGCCGCCTACGAGCAGTACTTC | CASSPGQAAYEQYF
TRBJ2-2 | TRBV28 | NA | NA | TGTGCCAGCAGGCAGTCCGCCGACAGGTCCCACACCGGGGAGCTGTTTTTT | CASRQSADRSHTGELFF
TRBJ2-5 | TRBV12-5 | few | NA | TGTGCTAGTGGGGTCCGGAGGTCGCAAGAGACCCAGTACTTC | CASGVRRSQETQYF
TRBJ2-7 | TRBV11-2 | NA | NA | TGTGCCAGCAGCTTAGACGGGGTCAGAGGATCCTACGAGCAGTACTTC | CASSLDGVRGSYEQYF
TRBJ2-2 | TRBV9 | few | NA | TGTGCCAGCAGCTCCAACCTGGGACTGGAAAGTACCGGGGAGCTGTTTTTT | CASSSNLGLESTGELFF
TRBJ2-1 | TRBV27 | NA | TRBD1 | TGTGCCAGCAGTCCACCACGGACAGGGCTCAGACACAATGAGCAGTTCTTC | CASSPPRTGLRHNEQFF
TRBJ1-2 | TRBV13 | NA | NA | TGTGCCAGCAGCCCTAGGGGTTCTAACTATGGCTACACCTTC | CASSPRGSNYGYTF
TRBJ2-1 | TRBV11-1 | NA | TRBD2 | TGTGCCAGCAGCTGTACTAGCGGGAGTTTGGGTGAGCAGTTCTTC | CASSCTSGSLGEQFF
TRBJ2-1 | TRBV28 | NA | NA | TGTGCCAGCAGTTTAAGCGGACGGGGGGCTTGCAATGAGCAGTTCTTC | CASSLSGRGACNEQFF
TRBJ2-7 | TRBV28 | few | TRBD2 | TGTGCCAGCGGTGGGACTATATACGAGCAGTACTTC | CASGGTIYEQYF
TRBJ2-2 | TRBV2 | once | TRBD2 | TGTGCCAGCAGGGCAGGACTAGCGGCTCAGGGCACCGGGGAGCTGTTTTTT | CASRAGLAAQGTGELFF
TRBJ2-7 | TRBV14 | few | TRBD1 | TGTGCCAGCAGCCAAGGGGAGGACAGGGGGCCCACCTACGAGCAGTACTTC | CASSQGEDRGPTYEQYF
TRBJ2-3 | TRBV15 | NA | NA | TGTGCCACCAGCAGAGATATCCTGGCTTCCGATACGCAGTATTTT | CATSRDILASDTQYF
TRBJ1-5 | TRBV29-1 | NA | TRBD1 | TGCAGCGCTGTGGACAGGGGAGTTAGCAATCAGCCCCAGCATTTT | CSAVDRGVSNQPQHF
TRBJ1-2 | TRBV5-1 | NA | NA | TGCGCCAGCAGCTTGGAAACAGACAAGGACTATGGCTACACCTTC | CASSLETDKDYGYTF
TRBJ2-3 | TRBV27 | NA | NA | TGTGCCAGCAGTTTAAGGCCTAGCGACACAGATACGCAGTATTTT | CASSLRPSDTDTQYF